This T cell receptor (beta chain) was profiled in a study of regulatory T cells in long-lasting Graves disease. Study-wide findings and caveats: The researchers studied only peripheral blood, not thyroid tissue.

Turning to this clonotype: Its target is unknown.

Arm-PCR with iRepertoire HTBI primers amplified the CDR3 regions for these TCR beta libraries. TCRdb itself ran the multiplex PCR reads through MiXCR, one entry per CDR3 protein. The sample yields roughly 470,000 distinct CDR3 sequences, around 20% seen once. Time point defined: persistent/refractory GD, antithyroid drugs over 5 years with positive TRAb. Extracted RNA from PBMCs served as the source of the TCR library. Patients with Graves' disease were diagnosed by American Thyroid Association guidelines. Germline CDR1 reads LNHDA; CDR2 reads SQIVND (reference sequence). The length of the CDR3 is 18 residues. V lost 7 bases, J lost 4 bases, and 25 bases lay in between.

The source of this sequence is a female donor with Graves disease. The V and J genes are TRBV19 and TRBJ2-2, with TRBD1 as a possible D gene (5 bases). Here the sequenced sample was peripheral blood mononuclear cells (PBMCs), taken when the disease was refractory, from a patient treated with antithyroid drugs. The CDR3 reads CASTHWGWAHGITGELFF. The CDR3 coding sequence is TGTGCCAGTACCCACTGGGGCTGGGCCCACGGCATCACCGGGGAGCTGTTTTTT.